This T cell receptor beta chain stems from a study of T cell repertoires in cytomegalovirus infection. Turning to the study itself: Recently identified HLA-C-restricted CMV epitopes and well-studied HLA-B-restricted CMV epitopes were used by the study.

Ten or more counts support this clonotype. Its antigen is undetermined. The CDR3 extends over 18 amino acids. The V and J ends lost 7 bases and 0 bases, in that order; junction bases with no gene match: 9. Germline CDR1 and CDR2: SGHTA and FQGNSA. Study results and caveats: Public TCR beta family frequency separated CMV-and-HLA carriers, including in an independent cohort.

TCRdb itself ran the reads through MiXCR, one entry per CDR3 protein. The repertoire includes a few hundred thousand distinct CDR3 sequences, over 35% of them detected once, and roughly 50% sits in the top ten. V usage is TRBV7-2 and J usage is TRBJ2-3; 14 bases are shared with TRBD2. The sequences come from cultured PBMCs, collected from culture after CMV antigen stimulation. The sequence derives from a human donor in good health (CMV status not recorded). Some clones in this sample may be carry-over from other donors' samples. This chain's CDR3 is CASTQGLAGAPSTDTQYF. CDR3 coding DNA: TGTGCCAGCACACAGGGACTAGCGGGGGCCCCTAGCACAGATACGCAGTATTTT.